These T cell receptor beta chains were read from a single sample in a study of blood T cell repertoires in COVID-19. Method: immunoSEQ multiplex PCR; TCRdb's copy keeps in-frame clones and lacks some. The sample consists of about 220,000 clones, 86% of them appearing once. The sequenced material came from peripheral blood. The receptors were gathered from a man in his thirties or forties who had recovered from COVID-19. Both conserved end residues are part of each CDR3. Fields, in order: CDR3 DNA, CDR3 protein, D gene, J gene, V gene, clone size. A D gene is named only where the DNA matches it firmly. Clone size is shown for a subset of rows, as once, few, many or a class of expanded clone.

cdr3_nt: TGTGCCAGTAGTAATATACAGGGGGCCAGAGAGACCCAGTACTTC; cdr3_aa: CASSNIQGARETQYF; d_call: TRBD1; j_call: TRBJ2-5; v_call: TRBV19; clone_size: .
cdr3_nt: TGTGCCAGCAGCTTAGCCCCGGGACTAAGCATCTATGGCTACACCTTC; cdr3_aa: CASSLAPGLSIYGYTF; d_call: .; j_call: TRBJ1-2; v_call: TRBV7-8; clone_size: .
cdr3_nt: TGTGCCAGCAGTGAAGAAGACGGGACAGGGGGCGGAAAACTGTTTTTT; cdr3_aa: CASSEEDGTGGGKLFF; d_call: TRBD1; j_call: TRBJ1-4; v_call: TRBV25-1; clone_size: .
cdr3_nt: TGCGCCAGCAGCCAAGACGTTGCCAGGGCTGGGGAAAAACTGTTTTTT; cdr3_aa: CASSQDVARAGEKLFF; d_call: .; j_call: TRBJ1-4; v_call: TRBV4-1; clone_size: .
cdr3_nt: TGTGCCACCAGTGATCCGGGTTTCTATGGCTACACCTTC; cdr3_aa: CATSDPGFYGYTF; d_call: .; j_call: TRBJ1-2; v_call: TRBV24-1; clone_size: .
cdr3_nt: TGTGCCAGCAGCTTGCCAGGGGACACTGAAGCTTTCTTT; cdr3_aa: CASSLPGDTEAFF; d_call: .; j_call: TRBJ1-1; v_call: TRBV11-3; clone_size: .
cdr3_nt: TGTGCCTGGAGGCCCCGGGGCAGGGGGCATCTAAACACCGGGGAGCTGTTTTTT; cdr3_aa: CAWRPRGRGHLNTGELFF; d_call: TRBD1; j_call: TRBJ2-2; v_call: TRBV30; clone_size: .
cdr3_nt: TGTGCCAGCAGTTTCTACACAGGGGGCCCTCAGGGCACTGAAGCTTTCTTT; cdr3_aa: CASSFYTGGPQGTEAFF; d_call: TRBD1; j_call: TRBJ1-1; v_call: TRBV27; clone_size: once
cdr3_nt: TGTGCCAGCAGGGCTACAGGGATTAGTGACACCATATATTTT; cdr3_aa: CASRATGISDTIYF; d_call: .; j_call: TRBJ1-3; v_call: TRBV6-5; clone_size: .
cdr3_nt: TGCAGCGTTCTAGCGGTGGGTGACAACACCGGGGAGCTGTTTTTT; cdr3_aa: CSVLAVGDNTGELFF; d_call: TRBD2; j_call: TRBJ2-2; v_call: TRBV29-1; clone_size: .
cdr3_nt: TGTGCCAGTAGTATTCGTAGCGGGGGGCACCCCGCGGCGCAGTATTTT; cdr3_aa: CASSIRSGGHPAAQYF; d_call: TRBD2; j_call: TRBJ2-3; v_call: TRBV19; clone_size: few
cdr3_nt: TGTGCCAGCAGTTTCGAGGCAGGCACGGGGGGCTACACCTTC; cdr3_aa: CASSFEAGTGGYTF; d_call: .; j_call: TRBJ1-2; v_call: TRBV5-6; clone_size: .
cdr3_nt: TGTGCCAGCAGCTCTGACAGGGGGCATGGCTACACCTTC; cdr3_aa: CASSSDRGHGYTF; d_call: TRBD1; j_call: TRBJ1-2; v_call: TRBV5-4; clone_size: .
cdr3_nt: TGTGCCAGTAGTAGGACGACTAGCGGGGGGAAGGACTCCGGGGAGCTGTTTTTT; cdr3_aa: CASSRTTSGGKDSGELFF; d_call: TRBD2; j_call: TRBJ2-2; v_call: TRBV19; clone_size: .
cdr3_nt: TGTGCCAGCAATAACAGGATAGGGGGAAATTCACCCCTCCACTTT; cdr3_aa: CASNNRIGGNSPLHF; d_call: .; j_call: TRBJ1-6; v_call: TRBV6-6; clone_size: .
cdr3_nt: TGTGCCAGCCGGGACTCCGGCCGGGTGGAAGAGACCCAGTACTTC; cdr3_aa: CASRDSGRVEETQYF; d_call: .; j_call: TRBJ2-5; v_call: TRBV11-2; clone_size: .
cdr3_nt: TGTGCCAGCAGTTACGGGGGGGGAGAGACCCAGTACTTC; cdr3_aa: CASSYGGGETQYF; d_call: TRBD2; j_call: TRBJ2-5; v_call: TRBV12-3/TRBV12-4; clone_size: few
cdr3_nt: TGTGCCAGCAGCAAAAGAAGCACCGGGGACAGGGGTGGGGCCAACGTCCTGACTTTC; cdr3_aa: CASSKRSTGDRGGANVLTF; d_call: .; j_call: TRBJ2-6; v_call: TRBV21-1; clone_size: once
cdr3_nt: TGTGCCAGCAGGGAGGGGTTCTCGACTGAAGCTTTCTTT; cdr3_aa: CASREGFSTEAFF; d_call: .; j_call: TRBJ1-1; v_call: TRBV7-9; clone_size: .
cdr3_nt: TGTGCCAGCAGTGAAGCGGGGGGGCAGCCCCAGCATTTT; cdr3_aa: CASSEAGGQPQHF; d_call: .; j_call: TRBJ1-5; v_call: TRBV6-1; clone_size: once
cdr3_nt: TGTGCCACCAGCAGAGACTGGCAGGCTCTCTCTGGGGCCAACGTCCTGACTTTC; cdr3_aa: CATSRDWQALSGANVLTF; d_call: .; j_call: TRBJ2-6; v_call: TRBV15; clone_size: .
cdr3_nt: TGCGCCAGCAGCCAAGATCTGGGGCAGGGCCATCAGCCCCAGCATTTT; cdr3_aa: CASSQDLGQGHQPQHF; d_call: .; j_call: TRBJ1-5; v_call: TRBV4-1; clone_size: .
cdr3_nt: TGTGCCAGCAGCAAAGGTAGCGGGGGGGCGCCCACAGATACGCAGTATTTT; cdr3_aa: CASSKGSGGAPTDTQYF; d_call: .; j_call: TRBJ2-3; v_call: TRBV21-1; clone_size: once
cdr3_nt: TGTGCCAGCAGCCCCGGGGTTAATCTTTTTCGGTGGGAAAAACTGTTTTTT; cdr3_aa: CASSPGVNLFRWEKLFF; d_call: .; j_call: TRBJ1-4; v_call: TRBV7-2; clone_size: .
cdr3_nt: TGTGCCAGCAGCCCCGTATGGGGAGGCACTGAAGCTTTCTTT; cdr3_aa: CASSPVWGGTEAFF; d_call: .; j_call: TRBJ1-1; v_call: TRBV7-9; clone_size: .
cdr3_nt: TGTGCCAGCATGAGGCCCACCGGGGAGCTGTTTTTT; cdr3_aa: CASMRPTGELFF; d_call: .; j_call: TRBJ2-2; v_call: TRBV27; clone_size: many
cdr3_nt: TGCGCCAGCAGCCTCGTCGGGACTAGCGGGGATGTAACAGATACGCAGTATTTT; cdr3_aa: CASSLVGTSGDVTDTQYF; d_call: TRBD2; j_call: TRBJ2-3; v_call: TRBV5-1; clone_size: once
cdr3_nt: TGCGCCACCCCTAGGGAAGGGGAAAAAACTGAAGCTTTCTTT; cdr3_aa: CATPREGEKTEAFF; d_call: .; j_call: TRBJ1-1; v_call: TRBV10-1; clone_size: few
cdr3_nt: TGTGCCAGCAGGCCACAGGGCCCAAATTCACCCCTCCACTTT; cdr3_aa: CASRPQGPNSPLHF; d_call: .; j_call: TRBJ1-6; v_call: TRBV5-4; clone_size: .
cdr3_nt: TGTGCCAGCAGCCAAGATGGAGGGCTTTGGCAGGCGAGAAACTATGGCTACACCTTC; cdr3_aa: CASSQDGGLWQARNYGYTF; d_call: .; j_call: TRBJ1-2; v_call: TRBV14; clone_size: once
cdr3_nt: TGTGCCAGCAGTGTGGGCCCAACTAATGAAAAACTGTTTTTT; cdr3_aa: CASSVGPTNEKLFF; d_call: .; j_call: TRBJ1-4; v_call: TRBV6-4; clone_size: .
cdr3_nt: TGTGCCAGCACAGGACAGCTTAATTCACCCCTCCACTTT; cdr3_aa: CASTGQLNSPLHF; d_call: .; j_call: TRBJ1-6; v_call: TRBV2; clone_size: few
cdr3_nt: TGCGCCAGCAGCCAAGAGGGGGCCCCAAGCACAGATACGCAGTATTTT; cdr3_aa: CASSQEGAPSTDTQYF; d_call: .; j_call: TRBJ2-3; v_call: TRBV4-1; clone_size: .
cdr3_nt: TGTGCCAGTAGTGCCCGGACAGGGGGGAACACTGAAGCTTTCTTT; cdr3_aa: CASSARTGGNTEAFF; d_call: TRBD1; j_call: TRBJ1-1; v_call: TRBV19; clone_size: .
cdr3_nt: TGCGCCAGCAGCTTGGCGGGACAGGGGGCGAGGGGCTACACCTTC; cdr3_aa: CASSLAGQGARGYTF; d_call: TRBD1; j_call: TRBJ1-2; v_call: TRBV5-1; clone_size: .
cdr3_nt: TGTGCCAGCAGCTTATGGACAGGGGGGGCAGATACGCAGTATTTT; cdr3_aa: CASSLWTGGADTQYF; d_call: TRBD1; j_call: TRBJ2-3; v_call: TRBV13; clone_size: .